Below, one T cell receptor (beta chain) is given with its context. The count of this clone is one. Its antigen is still unknown. Base quality data are lacking; no much larger clone is found one base away. The CDR3, from cysteine to phenylalanine, totals 15 residues. CDR3 DNA only is kept here, 45 bases in frame from base 1. Via the germline V gene, CDR1 is SNHLY and CDR2 FYNNEI. Trimming removed 3 bases from V and 0 bases from J, leaving 6 bases between the germline ends. These data belong to a study of blood T cell repertoires in COVID-19 (TCRdb year 2020). In the study overall: The collaborator samples originated in the United States, Italy and Spain and spanned the acute and convalescent phases of COVID-19. The material from the prospective study consisted of cDNA or gDNA derived from T cells, B-cell-depleted T cells, or PBMCs. The dataset comprised deeply sampled blood TCRbeta repertoires from subjects exposed to, actively infected with, or recovered from COVID-19. The repertoires were made available in a free public database intended to serve as a resource for research on the immune response to SARS-CoV-2. The samples were drawn from the first 160 participants of the ongoing ImmuneRACE study and from 1,254 subjects provided by 6 global collaborators. Sample metadata almost always included a de-identified subject ID, COVID-19 status, age in years and sex. Where HLA class I and class II types were available, the types were taken from metadata supplied by the sample provider, not from assay-based typing. Broad study findings and their caveats: The quantity of clinical and demographic metadata differed by source and by participant and was supplied without curation.

Each collaborating institution followed its own protocols to collect whole blood in K2EDTA tubes. For TCRbeta analysis, collaborators shipped samples as frozen whole blood, isolated PBMCs, or DNA extracted from either of those sample types. TCRbeta CDR3 regions were amplified from genomic DNA using the immunoSEQ Assay, a bias-controlled multiplex PCR. Turning to the authors' computational methods: Within the assay, amplification of reference gene primers was used to estimate how many nucleated cells each sample contained. To quantify the absolute abundance of each unique TCRbeta CDR3 rearrangement, sequence reads were collapsed and filtered. Productive Simpson clonality was computed per sample as the square root of Simpson's diversity index over productive rearrangements. The immuneACCESS repertoire file appears here via TCRdb, limited to in-frame rearrangements. These files lack a portion of the clones; in checked studies, under half of the deficit traces to unresolved V genes, and the cause of the others is not known. V and J calls and clone size come straight from that table; D and trimming were deduced from the DNA. This sample has around 25,000 clones in its table, and 80% to 90% of those were observed once. Together, the top ten hold 15% to 20% of the sample.

The source material was peripheral blood. The receptor comes from a human donor in a cohort sampled during active COVID-19. The V and J segments used are TRBV2 and TRBJ2-6, with the D gene call left open. The DNA sequence is given as TGTGCCAGCAGTGACCGCGGCTCTGGGGCCAACGTCCTGACTTTC. It specifies CASSDRGSGANVLTF. With the portions outside the CDR3 filled from the reference TRBV2 and TRBJ2-6 genes, the complete variable region becomes EPEVTQTPSHQVTQMGQEVILRCVPISNHLYFYWYRQILGQKVEFLVSFYNNEISEKSEIFDDQFSVERPDGSNFTLKIRSTKLEDSAMYFCASSDRGSGANVLTFGAGSRLTVL.